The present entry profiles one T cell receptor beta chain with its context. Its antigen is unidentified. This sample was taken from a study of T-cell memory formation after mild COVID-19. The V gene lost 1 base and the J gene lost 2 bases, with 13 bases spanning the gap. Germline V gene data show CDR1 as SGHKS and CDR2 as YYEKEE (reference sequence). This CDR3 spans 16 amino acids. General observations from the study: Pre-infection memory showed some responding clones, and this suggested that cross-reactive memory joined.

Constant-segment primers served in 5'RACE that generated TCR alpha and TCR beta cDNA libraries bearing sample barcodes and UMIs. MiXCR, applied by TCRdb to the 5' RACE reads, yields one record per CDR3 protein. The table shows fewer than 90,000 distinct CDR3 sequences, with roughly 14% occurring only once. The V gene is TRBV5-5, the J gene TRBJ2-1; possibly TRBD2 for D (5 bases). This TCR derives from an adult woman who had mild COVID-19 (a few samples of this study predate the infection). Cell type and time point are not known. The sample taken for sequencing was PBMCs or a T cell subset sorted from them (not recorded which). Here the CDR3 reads CASSLSFRGPYNEQFF. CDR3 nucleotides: TGTGCCAGCAGCTTGTCATTCCGGGGTCCCTACAATGAGCAGTTCTTC.